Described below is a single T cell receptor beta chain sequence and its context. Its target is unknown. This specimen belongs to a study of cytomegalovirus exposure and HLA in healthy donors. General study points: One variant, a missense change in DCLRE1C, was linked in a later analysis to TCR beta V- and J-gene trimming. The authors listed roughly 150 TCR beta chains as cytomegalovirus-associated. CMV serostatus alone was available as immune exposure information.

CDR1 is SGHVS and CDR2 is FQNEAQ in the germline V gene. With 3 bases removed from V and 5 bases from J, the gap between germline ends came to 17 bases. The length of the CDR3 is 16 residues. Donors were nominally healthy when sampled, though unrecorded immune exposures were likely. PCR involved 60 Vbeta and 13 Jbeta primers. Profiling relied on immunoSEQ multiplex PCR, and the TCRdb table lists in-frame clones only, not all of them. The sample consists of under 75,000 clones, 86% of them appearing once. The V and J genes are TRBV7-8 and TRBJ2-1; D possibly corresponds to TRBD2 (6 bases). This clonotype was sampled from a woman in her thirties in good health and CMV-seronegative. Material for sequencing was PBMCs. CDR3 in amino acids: CASSLLRDSVNNEQFF. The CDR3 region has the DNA TGTGCCAGCAGCTTGTTACGGGACTCCGTTAACAATGAGCAGTTCTTC.